The 16 T cell receptor beta chains given below trace back to one sample, sequenced in a study of cytomegalovirus exposure and HLA in healthy donors. In the PCR, 60 Vbeta and 13 Jbeta primers were used. The assay was immunoSEQ multiplex PCR, and TCRdb's table has in-frame clones only and misses some. The sample lists over 150,000 clones; 85% were seen once. The sequencing sample was made of PBMCs. The receptors come from a boy between 2 and 10 years old in good health and CMV-seronegative.

The chain links TRBV5-1 to TRBJ1-2; tentatively, D is TRBD1 (5 bases). V was trimmed by 0 bases and J by 5 bases, leaving 14 bases between them. CDR3 length: 15 residues. Germline assignment: CDR1 SGHRS and CDR2 YFSETQ. CDR3 protein: CASSLVGGSQYGYTF. The CDR3 DNA reads TGCGCCAGCAGCTTGGTGGGGGGGTCCCAATATGGCTACACCTTC.

Only one count was recorded for this clone. The rearrangement uses TRBV4-1 and TRBJ2-1; 9 bases line up with TRBD2. Germline V gene data show CDR1 as MGHRA and CDR2 as YSYEKL. This CDR3 is built from 14 residues. J was trimmed by 7 bases and V by 3 bases; bases with no gene match: 4. CDR3 nucleotides: TGCGCCAGCAGCCACCTAGCGGGGCTAAATGAGCAGTTCTTC. It translates to CASSHLAGLNEQFF.

The V and J genes are TRBV4-1 and TRBJ1-2; 10 bases agree with TRBD1. CDR1 is MGHRA, CDR2 YSYEKL, per germline. J gave up 4 bases and V 2 bases, and 7 bases lay outside the gene matches. This CDR3 comprises 16 residues. The DNA of the CDR3 is TGCGCCAGCAGCCAACCGGGACAGGGGTTGGGCTATGGCTACACCTTC. Its protein product is CASSQPGQGLGYGYTF.

This chain links TRBV7-8 with TRBJ2-3, with 15 bases lining up with TRBD2. Germline V CDR1 and CDR2: SGHVS, FQNEAQ. Unmatched junction bases numbered 6, after V lost 3 bases and J lost 5 bases. The CDR3 has 17 residues. The CDR3 is CASSFGTSGRRGDTQYF. For the CDR3, the DNA is TGTGCCAGCAGCTTTGGGACTAGCGGGAGGAGGGGAGATACGCAGTATTTT.

The V and J genes are TRBV6-1 and TRBJ2-1, with D maybe TRBD1 (5 bases). Looked up from germline, CDR1 is MNHNS and CDR2 is SASEGT. V shed 2 bases and J shed 14 bases, with 10 bases lying between them. The CDR3 sequence is 11 residues long. This chain's CDR3 is CASSEKGNEFF. The CDR3 DNA follows: TGTGCCAGCAGTGAAAAGGGGAACGAGTTCTTC.

The V and J genes are TRBV5-4 and TRBJ2-7; TRBD1 matches 11 bases. Germline loops: CDR1 SGHNT, CDR2 YYREEE (reference sequence). The CDR3 is made up of 15 amino acids. Trimming cost V 4 bases and J 3 bases; bases outside gene matches: 6. The CDR3 loop is CASSRTGGTGYEQYF. In DNA form, the CDR3 reads TGTGCCAGCAGCAGGACAGGGGGCACCGGCTACGAGCAGTACTTC.

In this sample, this clone turned up a few times. The gene calls are TRBV6-6 and TRBJ2-5, with 8 bases fitting TRBD2. The trim removed 2 bases at V and 4 bases at J, leaving 9 bases unmatched. The CDR3 has 16 residues. CDR1 is MNHNY and CDR2 is SVGAGI in the germline V gene (reference sequence). The CDR3 is CASSYVPSGRRETQYF. The CDR3 DNA follows: TGTGCCAGCAGTTACGTACCCAGCGGGAGAAGAGAGACCCAGTACTTC.

The chain links TRBV6-5 to TRBJ2-2, with TRBD2 as a possible D gene (7 bases). This CDR3 contains 16 residues. V was pared by 0 bases and J by 5 bases, with 13 bases between. Germline V gene lookup returns CDR1 MNHEY and CDR2 SVGAGI. The CDR3 reads CASSYSTGGRTGELFF. The CDR3 DNA reads as TGTGCCAGCAGTTACTCCACCGGGGGGCGGACCGGGGAGCTGTTTTTT.

The chain combines TRBV7-2 with TRBJ1-6; D unresolved. The length of the CDR3 is 12 residues. V was clipped by 6 bases and J by 12 bases, with 12 bases between them. Per the germline V gene, CDR1 is SGHTA and CDR2 is FQGNSA. CDR3 in DNA: TGTGCCAGCAGGAGGGTCGCAGGACCCCTCCACTTT. Residues: CASRRVAGPLHF.

The chain employs TRBV28 and TRBJ1-1, with D maybe TRBD1 (5 bases). The CDR3 length is 16 residues. Per the germline V gene, CDR1 is MDHEN and CDR2 is SYDVKM. Trimming shortened V by 5 bases and J by 0 bases, and 16 bases separated the two germline ends. For the CDR3, the DNA is TGTGCCAGCAGTGGATATCCACAGGATATGAACACTGAAGCTTTCTTT. Its protein product is CASSGYPQDMNTEAFF. Drawing the rest from reference TRBV28 and TRBJ1-1, the complete variable domain is DVKVTQSSRYLVKRTGEKVFLECVQDMDHENMFWYRQDPGLGLRLIYFSYDVKMKEKGDIPEGYSVSREKKERFSLILESASTNQTSMYLCASSGYPQDMNTEAFFGQGTRLTVV.

This chain links TRBV6-1 with TRBJ2-7; 11 bases match TRBD2. Per germline, CDR1 MNHNS and CDR2 SASEGT. The CDR3 spans 14 residues. The junction had 4 bases not matched to a gene; V was cut back by 7 bases and J by 2 bases. CDR3 sequence reads: CASTLAGETYEQYF. DNA for the CDR3: TGTGCCAGCACACTAGCGGGAGAGACCTACGAGCAGTACTTC.

The rearrangement joins TRBV29-1 to TRBJ1-2; 8 bases are shared with TRBD1. Germline CDR1 is SQVTM and CDR2 is ANQGSEA. Losses at the gene ends were 4 bases for V and 4 bases for J; bases not matched to a gene: 5. The CDR3 consists of 13 residues. CDR3 loop: CSVVAGGGYGYTF. CDR3 DNA: TGCAGCGTTGTTGCAGGGGGCGGCTATGGCTACACCTTC.

The J gene is TRBJ2-7, the V gene TRBV5-1, with a possible D match to TRBD2 (5 bases). The ends were cut back, 4 bases at V and 0 bases at J, with 5 bases in the middle. The germline V gene encodes CDR1 SGHRS and CDR2 YFSETQ. The CDR3 consists of 12 residues. CDR3 in DNA: TGCGCCAGCAGCGGGAGCTCCTACGAGCAGTACTTC. Translated, it gives CASSGSSYEQYF.

The J gene is TRBJ1-5, the V gene TRBV28; 7 nucleotides agree with TRBD1. With 3 bases clipped from V and 7 bases from J, the junction kept 12 bases outside the gene matches. The length of the CDR3 is 16 residues. Germline V gene lookup returns CDR1 MDHEN and CDR2 SYDVKM. The CDR3 region is CASSFENTGGGQPQHF. The CDR3, as DNA: TGTGCCAGCAGTTTTGAGAACACAGGAGGGGGCCAGCCCCAGCATTTT.

V is TRBV4-2 and J is TRBJ1-5; the D gene is possibly TRBD1 (6 bases). Germline V CDR1 and CDR2: LGHNA, YNFKEQ. V lost 1 base and J 0 bases, leaving 13 bases between the germline ends. The length of the CDR3 is 17 residues. The CDR3 here is CASSQGTETYSNQPQHF. The CDR3 bases are TGTGCCAGCAGCCAAGGGACAGAGACCTATAGCAATCAGCCCCAGCATTTT.

V is TRBV7-2 and J is TRBJ1-6, with 8 bases identical to TRBD1. Trimming cost V 6 bases and J 7 bases; bases outside gene matches: 8. This CDR3 is built from 15 residues. Germline lookup yields CDR1 SGHTA and CDR2 FQGNSA. CDR3 in DNA: TGTGCCAGCAGAGGTACAGGGGGTAGGAATTCACCCCTCCACTTT. This translates into CASRGTGGRNSPLHF.